The 8 T cell receptor beta chains presented below share a single source sample, sequenced in a study of blood T cell repertoires in COVID-19. Sequencing used immunoSEQ multiplex PCR; TCRdb keeps in-frame clones, though not all of them. The table has approximately 71,000 clones, about four fifths seen once. Sequenced material: peripheral blood. The source of these receptors is a woman at least 80 years old with acute or convalescent COVID-19.

The chain recombines TRBV7-9 with TRBJ2-7; D tentatively reads TRBD1 or TRBD2 (5 bases each). Trimming took 7 bases from V and 3 from J, leaving 16 bases between them. The CDR3 is 14 amino acids. Germline CDR1 is SEHNR and CDR2 is FQNEAQ (reference sequence). For the CDR3, the DNA is TGTGCCAGCACCGGGGCCCTGACCGGCTACGAGCAGTACTTC. It translates to CASTGALTGYEQYF.

Of note for this clone: Other DNA sequences in this specimen translate into the identical CDR3. The CDR3 here is CASSYPSGAGGSDQPQHF. DNA for the CDR3: TGTGCCAGCAGTTACCCATCGGGGGCGGGGGGTTCGGATCAGCCCCAGCATTTT. The J gene is TRBJ1-5, the V gene TRBV6-2 or TRBV6-3, with a possible D match to TRBD1 (6 bases). CDR1 is MNHEY, CDR2 SVGEGT, per germline. The CDR3 consists of 18 residues. V gave up 2 bases and J gave up 5 bases, with 22 bases separating them.

The chain couples TRBV10-3 to TRBJ2-7, with D possibly matching TRBD1 (5 bases). The V and J ends lost 0 bases and 3 bases respectively, with 9 bases between them. Germline V lookup: CDR1 ENHRY, CDR2 SYGVKD. The CDR3 has 14 residues. The CDR3 region is CAISESDRHYEQYF. CDR3 bases: TGTGCCATCAGTGAGTCCGACAGACACTACGAGCAGTACTTC.

V is TRBV5-6 and J is TRBJ2-5, with 13 bases matching TRBD2. Germline trimming cut 2 bases from V and 5 bases from J; bases unmatched to any gene: 12. The CDR3 covers 18 residues. Germline CDR1 is SGHDT and CDR2 is YYEEEE. The CDR3 reads CASSFLRLAGGGGETQYF. The DNA for the CDR3 is TGTGCCAGCAGCTTCCTGAGACTAGCGGGAGGTGGGGGGGAGACCCAGTACTTC.

The CDR3 loop reads CASSSPGQTNEKLFF. The CDR3 nucleotides read TGTGCCAGCAGCTCGCCGGGACAAACGAATGAAAAACTGTTTTTT. The chain recombines TRBV5-6 with TRBJ1-4, with D perhaps matching TRBD1 (6 bases). The CDR3 runs 15 residues. CDR1 SGHDT and CDR2 YYEEEE come from the germline V gene. V was shortened by 3 bases and J by 5 bases, with 14 bases between the two germline ends.

This clone was detected only once. This chain uses TRBV2 with TRBJ2-7; 7 bases are a match to TRBD1. V lost 5 bases and J lost 2; bases outside the gene matches: 3. Germline lookup yields CDR1 SNHLY and CDR2 FYNNEI. This CDR3 has 13 residues. For the CDR3, the DNA is TGTGCCAGCAGTAAAGACAGGGCCTACGAGCAGTACTTC. It encodes CASSKDRAYEQYF.

As for this clone: At one boundary the junction diverges from the germline segment, which might be a read error. The chain joins TRBV28 to TRBJ1-1, with D possibly being TRBD1 (6 bases). The CDR3 is 15 residues long. Germline V gene lookup returns CDR1 MDHEN and CDR2 SYDVKM. The CDR3 loop is CASKGRGTVKTEAFF. The CDR3 DNA sequence: TGTGCCAGCAAAGGGAGGGGGACGGTGAAGACTGAAGCTTTCTTT.

J is TRBJ1-2 and V is TRBV21-1; no DNA check was done on the table's D call, TRBD1. TRBV21-1 corresponds to a pseudogene. The CDR3 contains 16 residues. The CDR3 DNA reads TGTGCCAGCAGCAAATTACGGTTAGGGGGCGAGGTTGGCTACACCTTC. Translating it yields CASSKLRLGGEVGYTF.